This TCR beta chain was recovered during a study of technical replicates of blood from several donors. Per germline, CDR1 SNHLY and CDR2 FYNNEI. The CDR3 length is 15 residues. Profiled with immunoSEQ multiplex PCR; TCRdb holds only in-frame clones, not every one. The table has around 68,000 clones, about 97% seen once. Concerning this clone itself: Compared with germline, one end of the junction differs, possibly owing to a read error.

The gene calls are TRBV2 and TRBJ2-5; 8 bases map to TRBD2. The sequence derives from a human donor in good health. Material for sequencing was T cells isolated from PBMCs. As DNA, the CDR3 is TGTGCCAGAAGTGGAGCGGGAGAATTGGGTGAGACCCAGTACTTC. Amino acids: CARSGAGELGETQYF.